Following are 26 T cell receptor beta chains from one sample sequenced in a study of T-cell reconstitution after alpha-beta-depleted transplantation in children. A library of TCRbeta sequences, prepared with unique molecular identifiers, was generated. TCRdb ran MiXCR on the PCR reads and lists one entry per CDR3 protein. This table has approximately 170,000 distinct CDR3 sequences, roughly 11% appearing once. The starting material was PBMCs, obtained before TCRalphabeta/CD19-depleted stem cell transplant. The receptor set was obtained from a boy aged 2-9 years with acute myeloid leukemia, due to receive a stem cell transplant.

With respect to this clonotype: A much more abundant neighbour one base away suggests this may be a read error. CDR3 nucleotides: TGTGCCAGCAGTTTGTCGTATGTGAACACAGATACGCAGTATTTT. Residues: CASSLSYVNTDTQYF. The J gene is TRBJ2-3, the V gene TRBV28; D is undetermined. The V end lost 3 bases, the J end lost 2 bases, and 12 bases lay between the germline ends. CDR3 size: 15 residues. Germline lookup yields CDR1 MDHEN and CDR2 SYDVKM.

The sample holds many counts of this clonotype. The rearrangement uses TRBV5-1 and TRBJ2-3, with unresolved D. V was clipped by 2 bases and J by 0 bases, with 7 bases between them. The CDR3 totals 14 residues. The germline gives CDR1 SGHRS, CDR2 YFSETQ. The CDR3 DNA follows: TGCGCCAGCAGCTTACGAGACAGCACAGATACGCAGTATTTT. Translation: CASSLRDSTDTQYF. Drawing the rest from reference TRBV5-1 and TRBJ2-3, the complete variable domain is KAGVTQTPRYLIKTRGQQVTLSCSPISGHRSVSWYQQTPGQGLQFLFEYFSETQRNKGNFPGRFSGRQFSNSRSEMNVSTLELGDSALYLCASSLRDSTDTQYFGPGTRLTVL.

This clonotype was seen ten or more times. This rearrangement joins TRBV5-5 to TRBJ2-3; TRBD2 matches at 14 bases. After removal of 4 bases from V and 5 bases from J, the junction contained 12 bases not matched to a gene. Per germline, CDR1 SGHKS and CDR2 YYEKEE (reference sequence). CDR3 length: 18 amino acids. The CDR3 here is CASSGSGTSGRAGDTQYF. The CDR3 DNA is TGTGCCAGCAGCGGATCCGGGACTAGCGGGAGAGCGGGAGATACGCAGTATTTT.

This clonotype was seen ten or more times. V usage is TRBV9 and J usage is TRBJ2-4, with D perhaps matching TRBD2 (5 bases). The germline V and J ends were trimmed by 4 bases and 4 bases, with 9 bases remaining between them. This CDR3 has 13 residues. The germline CDR1 and CDR2 sequences are SGDLS and YYNGEE. CDR3 region: CASSTSGKNIQYF. CDR3 bases: TGTGCCAGCAGCACCTCGGGAAAAAACATTCAGTACTTC.

In this sample, this clonotype turned up many times. This sequence joins TRBV4-1 and TRBJ1-4; possibly TRBD1 for D (5 bases). Trimming shortened V by 4 bases and J by 7 bases, and 16 bases separated the two germline ends. The germline V gene encodes CDR1 MGHRA and CDR2 YSYEKL. The CDR3 runs to 15 residues. For the CDR3, the DNA is TGCGCCAGCAGCCCGGTGGGGCTCACGGGTGAAAAACTGTTTTTT. Amino acid sequence: CASSPVGLTGEKLFF.

This clonotype turned up a few times. A much larger clone lies a single base off, so this may be a read error. The J gene is TRBJ1-5, the V gene TRBV3-1; 7 nucleotides agree with TRBD1. Per the germline V gene, CDR1 is LGHDT and CDR2 is YNNKEL (reference sequence). The CDR3 consists of 15 residues. CDR3 nucleotides: TGTGCCACCAGCCCGACTACAGGGGAGAATCAGCCCCAGCATTTT. Translated: CATSPTTGENQPQHF.

This clonotype was seen more than once but under ten times. A much larger clone differs by one base, so this may be a read error. V and J are TRBV28 and TRBJ1-2; no firm D call. CDR1 is MDHEN, CDR2 SYDVKM, per germline. The CDR3 covers 13 residues. The chain's CDR3 is CASTTPTNYGDTF. CDR3 in DNA: TGTGCCAGCACAACCCCAACTAACTATGGCGACACCTTC.

The sample holds many counts of this clonotype. The chain is built from TRBV6-1 and TRBJ2-7; 9 bases fit TRBD1. V was clipped by 6 bases and J by 5 bases; unmatched bases: 11. Germline loops: CDR1 MNHNS, CDR2 SASEGT. The CDR3 is 15 residues long. DNA for the CDR3: TGTGCCAGCAGAGATACCGGGACAGGGTCTAACGAGCAGTACTTC. It yields the protein CASRDTGTGSNEQYF.

This clonotype was seen repeatedly, ten times or more. V and J are TRBV29-1 and TRBJ2-1, with 7 bases identical to TRBD1. Per germline, CDR1 SQVTM and CDR2 ANQGSEA. The CDR3 totals 15 residues. Losses at the gene ends were 3 bases for V and 2 bases for J; bases not matched to a gene: 7. CDR3 bases: TGCAGCGTTGACGGCCGGGACAGTACCTACAATGAGCAGTTCTTC. It is translated as CSVDGRDSTYNEQFF.

This clonotype was picked up many times. The chain carries TRBV20-1 and TRBJ2-3; D call uncertain. The length of the CDR3 is 14 residues. Trimming pared 6 bases from V and 0 bases from J, leaving 13 bases between. Germline V CDR1 and CDR2: DFQATT, SNEGSKA (reference sequence). CDR3 sequence (DNA): TGCAGTGCCAAACCAGGAACTAGCACAGATACGCAGTATTTT. This sequence encodes CSAKPGTSTDTQYF.

This clonotype appeared many times. The V call is TRBV20-1, the J call TRBJ2-5; D is possibly TRBD1 (6 bases). The CDR3 covers 13 residues. Trimming pared 5 bases from V and 5 bases from J, leaving 15 bases between. In germline, CDR1 is DFQATT, CDR2 SNEGSKA (reference sequence). In DNA, the CDR3 is TGCAGTGCTTTCCCGCCAGGGGTGGAGACCCAGTACTTC. This codes for CSAFPPGVETQYF.

This clonotype was observed many times. This chain uses TRBV20-1 with TRBJ2-1; 11 nucleotides agree with TRBD2. J lost 4 bases, V lost 5 bases, and 7 bases had no gene match. CDR1 and CDR2 (germline): DFQATT, SNEGSKA (reference sequence). The CDR3 spans 15 residues. CDR3 sequence reads: CSAYPGTSGYNEQFF. The CDR3 DNA reads TGCAGTGCTTACCCCGGGACTAGCGGTTACAATGAGCAGTTCTTC.

There are many counts of this clonotype. The V call is TRBV3-1, the J call TRBJ2-7; 7 bases fit TRBD1. Germline CDR1 LGHDT, CDR2 YNNKEL (reference sequence). This CDR3 comprises 14 residues. Trimming took 1 base from V and 1 from J; bases not matched to a gene: 1. The CDR3 is CASSQGTGSYEQYF. CDR3 DNA sequence: TGTGCCAGCAGCCAAGGGACAGGATCCTACGAGCAGTACTTC.

As for this clonotype: The junction departs from germline at one end; a sequencing error may be responsible. V usage is TRBV28 and J usage is TRBJ1-2; 7 bases are shared with TRBD1. Per the germline V gene, CDR1 is MDHEN and CDR2 is SYDVKM. The CDR3 spans 17 residues. This chain's CDR3 is CASSLHGVPQGNYGDTF. In DNA, the CDR3 is TGTGCCAGCAGTTTACACGGGGTCCCACAGGGGAACTATGGCGACACCTTC.

Turning to this clonotype: Being one base from a much bigger clone, this may be a read error. This chain links TRBV10-2 with TRBJ2-6; D tentatively fits TRBD1 or TRBD2 (5 bases each). The V gene's germline CDR1 is WSHSY and CDR2 SAAADI. Trimming shortened V by 6 bases and J by 0 bases, and 12 bases separated the two germline ends. This CDR3 has 16 amino acids. The chain's CDR3 is CASRRDRLSGANVLTF. The CDR3 DNA sequence: TGCGCCAGCAGACGGGACCGTCTCTCTGGGGCCAACGTCCTGACTTTC.

There are many counts of this clonotype. This chain uses TRBV5-1 with TRBJ2-1; 11 bases are shared with TRBD2. V shed 6 bases, J shed 4 bases, and the junction held 12 bases outside the gene matches. The CDR3 loop spans 17 amino acids. Per the germline V gene, CDR1 is SGHRS and CDR2 is YFSETQ. CDR3: CASTPGAGTSGYNEQFF. CDR3 sequence (DNA): TGCGCCAGCACTCCCGGGGCCGGGACTAGCGGTTACAATGAGCAGTTCTTC.

This clonotype came up many times. The chain carries TRBV28 and TRBJ2-3; D is perhaps TRBD2 (6 bases). This CDR3 comprises 13 residues. The V end was cut by 6 bases, the J end by 5 bases, with 12 bases between. Per the germline V gene, CDR1 is MDHEN and CDR2 is SYDVKM. The CDR3 loop reads CASRPGGEDTQYF. CDR3 nucleotide sequence: TGTGCCAGCAGGCCCGGAGGGGAAGATACGCAGTATTTT.

Turning to this clonotype: One base away lies a much larger clone, so this may be a sequencing read error. The rearrangement joins TRBV28 to TRBJ1-2; a possible D gene is TRBD1 (6 bases). This CDR3 spans 13 amino acids. CDR1 is MDHEN, CDR2 SYDVKM, per germline. CDR3 sequence (DNA): TGTGCCAGCAACCGGGACACCCTCTATGGCGACACCTTC. Translation: CASNRDTLYGDTF.

This clonotype was observed a handful of times. V gene TRBV3-1 combines with J gene TRBJ2-1; D perhaps matches TRBD2 (6 bases). Per germline, CDR1 LGHDT and CDR2 YNNKEL (reference sequence). V dropped 10 bases and J dropped 3 bases, with 28 bases sitting between them. This CDR3 region has 18 residues. CDR3 amino acids: CAICLNGGREINYNEQFF. In DNA, the CDR3 is TGTGCCATCTGTCTGAATGGGGGTCGGGAGATCAACTACAATGAGCAGTTCTTC.

In this sample, this clonotype turned up many times. The chain uses TRBV7-2 and TRBJ1-5; 8 bases align to TRBD1. The trim removed 4 bases at V and 1 base at J, leaving 6 bases unmatched. CDR3 length: 16 residues. Per germline, CDR1 SGHTA and CDR2 FQGNSA. The DNA for the CDR3 is TGTGCCAGCAGCTCATCGGACAGGGAAAGCAATCAGCCCCAGCATTTT. Translated, it gives CASSSSDRESNQPQHF.

This clonotype appeared many times. CDR3 loop: CSDIAFASSYEQYF. The CDR3 DNA follows: TGCAGTGACATAGCCTTTGCCAGCTCCTACGAGCAGTACTTC. The rearrangement links TRBV20-1 to TRBJ2-7; no reliable D call. CDR3 length: 14 amino acids. V lost 7 bases, J lost 0 bases, and 16 bases lay in between. Germline-derived CDR1 and CDR2 are DFQATT and SNEGSKA (reference sequence).

The V gene is TRBV15, the J gene TRBJ1-3; D unclear. Germline CDR1 is LNHNV and CDR2 is YYDKDF (reference sequence). This CDR3 comprises 17 residues. Trimming took off 1 base at V and 0 bases at J, with 13 bases between the two ends. In nucleotides, the CDR3 is TGTGCCACCAGCAGAGTCGCGGCATCGAGCTCTGGAAACACCATATATTTT. It yields the protein CATSRVAASSSGNTIYF.

This clonotype was detected many times. The chain combines TRBV20-1 with TRBJ1-5, with 7 nucleotides matching TRBD1. Germline CDR1 and CDR2: DFQATT and SNEGSKA (reference sequence). After removal of 2 bases from V and 0 bases from J, the junction contained 4 bases not matched to a gene. This CDR3 has 15 amino acids. This CDR3 is CSARSGQFSNQPQHF. The CDR3 nucleotides are TGCAGTGCTAGATCGGGACAGTTTAGCAATCAGCCCCAGCATTTT.

The gene calls are TRBV9 and TRBJ2-1, with 14 bases matching TRBD2. Unmatched junction bases numbered 5, after V lost 4 bases and J lost 5 bases. This CDR3 is 16 amino acids long. The V gene's germline CDR1 is SGDLS and CDR2 YYNGEE. CDR3 protein: CASSNPGLAGDNEQFF. The DNA for the CDR3 is TGTGCCAGCAGCAATCCGGGACTAGCGGGAGACAATGAGCAGTTCTTC.

Ten or more counts support this clonotype. V usage is TRBV4-2 and J usage is TRBJ1-6, with D possibly TRBD1 on 6 matching bases. The CDR3 length is 15 residues. The germline V and J ends were trimmed by 0 bases and 7 bases, with 10 bases remaining between them. CDR1 and CDR2 (germline): LGHNA, YNFKEQ. CDR3 in DNA: TGTGCCAGCAGCCAAGATCAGGGGTACAATTCACCCCTCCACTTT. It encodes CASSQDQGYNSPLHF.

This clonotype was detected ten times or more. The chain is built from TRBV20-1 and TRBJ2-3, with 8 bases aligning to TRBD2. Trimming took 1 base from V and 2 from J; bases not matched to a gene: 8. Germline CDR1 and CDR2: DFQATT and SNEGSKA (reference sequence). This CDR3 spans 16 amino acids. Here the CDR3 reads CSARAVSGKITDTQYF. Written as DNA, the CDR3 is TGCAGTGCTAGAGCGGTTAGCGGGAAAATCACAGATACGCAGTATTTT.